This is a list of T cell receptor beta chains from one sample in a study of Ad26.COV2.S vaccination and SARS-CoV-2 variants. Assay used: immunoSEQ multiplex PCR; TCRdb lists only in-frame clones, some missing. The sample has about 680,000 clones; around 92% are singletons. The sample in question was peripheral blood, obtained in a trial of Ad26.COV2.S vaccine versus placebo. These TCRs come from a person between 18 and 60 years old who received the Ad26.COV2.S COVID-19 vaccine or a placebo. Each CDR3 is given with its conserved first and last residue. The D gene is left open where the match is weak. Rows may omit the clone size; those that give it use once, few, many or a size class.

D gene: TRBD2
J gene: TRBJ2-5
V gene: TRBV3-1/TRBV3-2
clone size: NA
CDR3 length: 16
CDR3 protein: CASSPGLAGLQETQYF
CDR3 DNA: TGTGCCAGCAGCCCTGGACTAGCGGGCCTCCAAGAGACCCAGTACTTC

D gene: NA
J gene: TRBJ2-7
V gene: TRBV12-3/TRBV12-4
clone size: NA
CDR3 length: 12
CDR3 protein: CASSLMVGEQYF
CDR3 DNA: TGTGCCAGCAGTTTAATGGTAGGCGAGCAGTACTTC

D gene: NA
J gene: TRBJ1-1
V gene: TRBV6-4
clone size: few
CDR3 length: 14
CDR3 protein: CASSERGGETEAFF
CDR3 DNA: TGTGCCAGCAGTGAGCGCGGGGGCGAGACTGAAGCTTTCTTT

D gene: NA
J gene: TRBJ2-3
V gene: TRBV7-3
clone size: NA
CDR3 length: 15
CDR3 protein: CASSRAGAKADTQYF
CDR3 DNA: TGTGCCAGCAGCCGGGCGGGGGCGAAGGCAGATACGCAGTATTTT

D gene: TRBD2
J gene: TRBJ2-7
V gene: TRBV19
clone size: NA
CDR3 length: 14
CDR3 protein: CASSKASGSYEQYF
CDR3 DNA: TGTGCCAGTAGTAAGGCTAGCGGATCCTACGAGCAGTACTTC

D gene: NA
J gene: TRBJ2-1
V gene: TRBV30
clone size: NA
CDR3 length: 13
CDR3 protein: CAWSVLVGNEQFF
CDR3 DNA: TGTGCCTGGAGTGTACTAGTTGGAAATGAGCAGTTCTTC

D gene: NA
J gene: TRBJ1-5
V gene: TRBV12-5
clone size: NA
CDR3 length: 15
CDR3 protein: CASGYVTGINQPQHF
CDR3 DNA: TGTGCTAGTGGTTACGTTACAGGGATAAATCAGCCCCAGCATTTT

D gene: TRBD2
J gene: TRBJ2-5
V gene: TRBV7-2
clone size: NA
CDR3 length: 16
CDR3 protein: CASSLGTSGGQETQYF
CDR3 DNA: TGTGCCAGCAGCCTCGGGACTAGCGGGGGTCAAGAGACCCAGTACTTC

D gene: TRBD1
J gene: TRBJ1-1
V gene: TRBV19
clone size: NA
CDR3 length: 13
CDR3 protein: CASRKTGDAEAFF
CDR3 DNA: TGTGCCAGTAGAAAGACAGGGGACGCTGAAGCTTTCTTT

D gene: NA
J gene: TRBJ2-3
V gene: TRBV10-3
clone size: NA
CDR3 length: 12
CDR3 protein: CAISDRSDTQYF
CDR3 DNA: TGTGCCATCAGCGACCGGTCGGATACGCAGTATTTT

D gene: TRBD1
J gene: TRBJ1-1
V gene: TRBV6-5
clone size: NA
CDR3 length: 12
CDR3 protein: CASRIRQGPAFF
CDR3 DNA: TGTGCCAGCAGAATCCGACAGGGGCCAGCTTTCTTT

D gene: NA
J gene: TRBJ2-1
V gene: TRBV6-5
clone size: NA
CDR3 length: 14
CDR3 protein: CASGTSSSYNEQFF
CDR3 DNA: TGTGCCAGCGGGACCTCCAGCTCCTACAATGAGCAGTTCTTC

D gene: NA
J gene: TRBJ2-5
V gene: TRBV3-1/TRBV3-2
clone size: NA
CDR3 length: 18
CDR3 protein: CASSQDGRLVGGAETQYF
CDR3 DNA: TGTGCCAGCAGCCAAGATGGCCGGTTGGTTGGAGGGGCAGAGACCCAGTACTTC

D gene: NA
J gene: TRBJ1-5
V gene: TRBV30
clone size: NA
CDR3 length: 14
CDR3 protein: CAWSVSRGNQPQHF
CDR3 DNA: TGTGCCTGGAGTGTTTCCCGGGGCAATCAGCCCCAGCATTTT

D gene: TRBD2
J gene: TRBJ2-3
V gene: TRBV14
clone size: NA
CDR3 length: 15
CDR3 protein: CASRRAGGSGDTQYF
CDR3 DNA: TGTGCCAGCAGGAGAGCGGGAGGTTCGGGGGATACGCAGTATTTT

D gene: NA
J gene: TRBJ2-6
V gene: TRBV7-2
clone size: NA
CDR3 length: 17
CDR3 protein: CASSRRDTSSGANVLTF
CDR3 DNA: TGTGCCAGCAGCAGACGGGACACAAGCTCTGGGGCCAACGTCCTGACTTTC

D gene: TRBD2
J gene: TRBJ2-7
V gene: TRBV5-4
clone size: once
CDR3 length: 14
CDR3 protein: CASSLALAGGEQYF
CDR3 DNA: TGTGCCAGCAGCTTGGCCCTAGCGGGAGGCGAGCAGTACTTC

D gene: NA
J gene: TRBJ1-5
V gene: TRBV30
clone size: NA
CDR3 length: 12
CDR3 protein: CAWSVNGSPQHF
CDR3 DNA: TGTGCCTGGAGTGTTAACGGGTCGCCCCAGCATTTT

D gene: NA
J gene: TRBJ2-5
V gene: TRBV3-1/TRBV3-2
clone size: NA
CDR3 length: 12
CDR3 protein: CASSQSQETQYF
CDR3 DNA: TGTGCCAGCAGCCAATCACAAGAGACCCAGTACTTC

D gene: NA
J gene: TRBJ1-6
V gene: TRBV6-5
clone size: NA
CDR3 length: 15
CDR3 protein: CASSYEGVYNSPLHF
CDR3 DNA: TGTGCCAGCAGTTACGAAGGGGTATATAATTCACCCCTCCACTTT

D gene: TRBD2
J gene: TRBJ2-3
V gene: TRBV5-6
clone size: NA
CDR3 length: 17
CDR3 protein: CASSLLGLAGTTDTQYF
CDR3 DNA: TGTGCCAGCAGCTTGTTGGGGCTAGCGGGAACAACAGATACGCAGTATTTT

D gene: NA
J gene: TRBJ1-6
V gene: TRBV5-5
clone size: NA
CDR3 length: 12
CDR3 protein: CASSLPPEPLHF
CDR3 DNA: TGTGCCAGCAGCTTGCCACCGGAACCCCTCCACTTT

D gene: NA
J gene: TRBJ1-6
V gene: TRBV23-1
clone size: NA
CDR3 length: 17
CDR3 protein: CASSQSGQSSYNSPLHF
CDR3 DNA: TGCGCCAGCAGTCAATCTGGGCAGAGCTCCTATAATTCACCCCTCCACTTT

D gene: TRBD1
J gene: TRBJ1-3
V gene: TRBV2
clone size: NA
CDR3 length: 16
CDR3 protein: CASRVPGQGSGNTIYF
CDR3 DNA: TGTGCCAGCAGGGTTCCGGGACAGGGCTCTGGAAACACCATATATTTT

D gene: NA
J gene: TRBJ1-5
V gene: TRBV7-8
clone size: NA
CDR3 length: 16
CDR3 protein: CASSLETVYSNQPQHF
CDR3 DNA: TGTGCCAGCAGCTTAGAGACAGTCTATAGCAATCAGCCCCAGCATTTT

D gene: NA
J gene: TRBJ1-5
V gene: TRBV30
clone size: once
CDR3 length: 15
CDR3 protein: CAWSNHRSNNQPQHF
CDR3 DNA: TGTGCCTGGAGTAACCACCGGTCCAACAATCAGCCCCAGCATTTT

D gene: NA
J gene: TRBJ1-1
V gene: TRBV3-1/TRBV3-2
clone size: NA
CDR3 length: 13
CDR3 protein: CASSLRMNTEAFF
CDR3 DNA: TGTGCCAGCAGCCTCCGTATGAACACTGAAGCTTTCTTT

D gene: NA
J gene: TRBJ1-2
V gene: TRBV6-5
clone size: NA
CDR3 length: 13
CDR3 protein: CASSIDGDVDYTF
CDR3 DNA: TGTGCCAGCAGCATAGACGGGGACGTGGACTACACCTTC

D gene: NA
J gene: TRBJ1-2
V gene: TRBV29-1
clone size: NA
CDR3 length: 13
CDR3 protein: CSVAGASRGGYTF
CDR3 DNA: TGCAGCGTTGCAGGGGCTTCAAGGGGGGGCTACACCTTC

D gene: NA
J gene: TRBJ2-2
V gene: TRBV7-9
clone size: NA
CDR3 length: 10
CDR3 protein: CASATGELFF
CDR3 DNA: TGTGCCAGCGCAACCGGGGAGCTGTTTTTT

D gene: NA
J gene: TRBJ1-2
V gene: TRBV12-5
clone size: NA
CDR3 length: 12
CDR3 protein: CASGSEAYGYTF
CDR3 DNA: TGTGCTAGTGGTTCCGAGGCCTATGGCTACACCTTC

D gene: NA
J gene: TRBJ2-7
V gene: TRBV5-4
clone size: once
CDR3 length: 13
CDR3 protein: CASGAGLRREQYF
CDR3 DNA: TGTGCCAGCGGTGCCGGGCTCAGAAGAGAGCAGTACTTC

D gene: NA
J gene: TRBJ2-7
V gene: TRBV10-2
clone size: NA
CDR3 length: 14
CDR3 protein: CATTGTIGSYEQYF
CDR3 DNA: TGCGCCACTACCGGGACCATCGGGTCCTACGAGCAGTACTTC

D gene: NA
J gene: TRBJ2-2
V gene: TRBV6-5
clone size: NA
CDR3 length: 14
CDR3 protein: CASSSRGFSGELFF
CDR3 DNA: TGTGCCAGCAGTAGCCGGGGTTTTTCCGGGGAGCTGTTTTTT

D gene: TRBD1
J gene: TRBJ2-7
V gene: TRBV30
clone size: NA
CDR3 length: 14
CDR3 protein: CAWSGQGVLYEQYF
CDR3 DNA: TGTGCCTGGAGTGGGCAGGGGGTCCTCTACGAGCAGTACTTC

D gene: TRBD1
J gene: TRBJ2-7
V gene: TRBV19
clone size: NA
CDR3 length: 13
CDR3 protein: CASSIVWDSEQYF
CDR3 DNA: TGTGCCAGTAGTATAGTCTGGGACAGCGAGCAGTACTTC

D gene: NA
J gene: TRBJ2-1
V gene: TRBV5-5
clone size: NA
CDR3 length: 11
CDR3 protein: CASSLAVGLIF
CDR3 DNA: TGTGCCAGCAGCTTGGCTGTTGGGCTGATCTTC

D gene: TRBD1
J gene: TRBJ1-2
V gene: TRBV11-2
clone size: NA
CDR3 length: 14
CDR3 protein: CASSRDDRAYGYTF
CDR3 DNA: TGTGCCAGCAGCCGGGATGACAGGGCCTATGGCTACACCTTC

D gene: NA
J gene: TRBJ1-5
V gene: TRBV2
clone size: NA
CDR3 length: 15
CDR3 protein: CASSEITGTYQPQHF
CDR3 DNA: TGTGCCAGCAGCGAAATTACAGGGACCTATCAGCCCCAGCATTTT

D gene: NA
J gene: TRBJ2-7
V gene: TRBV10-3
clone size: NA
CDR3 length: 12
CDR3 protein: CAIGGLSYEQYF
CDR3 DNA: TGTGCCATCGGGGGACTCTCCTACGAGCAGTACTTC

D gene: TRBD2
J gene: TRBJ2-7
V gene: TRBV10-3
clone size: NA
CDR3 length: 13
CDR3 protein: CATRLAVSYEQYF
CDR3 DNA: TGTGCCACCCGACTAGCGGTCTCCTACGAGCAGTACTTC

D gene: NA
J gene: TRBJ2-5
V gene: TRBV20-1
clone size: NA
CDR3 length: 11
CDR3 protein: CSARLSSLQYF
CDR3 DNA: TGCAGTGCTAGGTTGTCTAGCCTCCAGTACTTC

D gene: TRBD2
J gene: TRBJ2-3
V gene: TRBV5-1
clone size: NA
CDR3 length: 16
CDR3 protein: CASSRGVSISTDTQYF
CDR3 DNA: TGCGCCAGCAGCCGGGGGGTCAGTATTAGCACAGATACGCAGTATTTT

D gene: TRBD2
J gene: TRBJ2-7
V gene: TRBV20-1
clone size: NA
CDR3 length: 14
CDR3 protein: CSASSGRRSYEQYF
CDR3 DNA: TGCAGTGCTAGTAGCGGGAGGAGGTCCTACGAGCAGTACTTC

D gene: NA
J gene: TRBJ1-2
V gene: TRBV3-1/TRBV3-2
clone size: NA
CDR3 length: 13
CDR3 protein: CASSFFGNYGYTF
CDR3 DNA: TGTGCCAGCAGCTTCTTCGGTAACTATGGCTACACCTTC

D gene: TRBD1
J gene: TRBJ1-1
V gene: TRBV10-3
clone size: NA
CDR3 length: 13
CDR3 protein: CAISESVQGDAFF
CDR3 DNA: TGTGCCATCAGTGAGTCGGTTCAGGGGGACGCTTTCTTT

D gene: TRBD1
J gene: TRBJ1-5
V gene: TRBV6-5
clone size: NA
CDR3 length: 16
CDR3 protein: CASSYSGTGVGQPQHF
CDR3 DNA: TGTGCCAGCAGTTACTCAGGGACAGGGGTTGGTCAGCCCCAGCATTTT

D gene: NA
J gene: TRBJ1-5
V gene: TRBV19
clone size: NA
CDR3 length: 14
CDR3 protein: CASMVGQGNQPQHF
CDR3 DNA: TGTGCCAGTATGGTAGGTCAGGGCAATCAGCCCCAGCATTTT

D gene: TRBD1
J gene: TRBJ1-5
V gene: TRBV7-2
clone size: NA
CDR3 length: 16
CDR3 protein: CASSFEGAPSNQPQHF
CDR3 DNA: TGTGCCAGCAGCTTCGAGGGGGCGCCGAGCAATCAGCCCCAGCATTTT

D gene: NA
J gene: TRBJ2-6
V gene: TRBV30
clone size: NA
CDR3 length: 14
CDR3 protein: CACPQSSGANVLTF
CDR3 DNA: TGTGCCTGTCCCCAATCCTCTGGGGCCAACGTCCTGACTTTC

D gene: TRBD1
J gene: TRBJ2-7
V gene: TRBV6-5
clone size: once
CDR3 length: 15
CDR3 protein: CASRARETGGDEQYF
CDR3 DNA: TGTGCCAGCAGAGCCCGGGAGACAGGGGGCGACGAGCAGTACTTC

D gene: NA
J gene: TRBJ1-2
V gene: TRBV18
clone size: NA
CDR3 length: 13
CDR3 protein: CASSSGVPYGYTF
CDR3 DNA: TGTGCCAGCTCATCGGGGGTCCCCTATGGCTACACCTTC

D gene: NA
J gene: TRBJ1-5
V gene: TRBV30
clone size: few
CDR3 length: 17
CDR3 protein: CAWSEEALGRVNQPQHF
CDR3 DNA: TGTGCCTGGAGTGAAGAAGCCCTGGGACGGGTCAATCAGCCCCAGCATTTT

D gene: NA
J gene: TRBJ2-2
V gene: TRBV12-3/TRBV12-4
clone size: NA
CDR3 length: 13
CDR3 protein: CASSLVMPGELFF
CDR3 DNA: TGTGCCAGCAGTTTAGTCATGCCCGGGGAGCTGTTTTTT

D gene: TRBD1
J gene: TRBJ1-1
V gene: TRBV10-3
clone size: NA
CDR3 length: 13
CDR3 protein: CAINGQVGTEAFF
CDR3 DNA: TGTGCCATCAATGGACAGGTGGGCACTGAAGCTTTCTTT

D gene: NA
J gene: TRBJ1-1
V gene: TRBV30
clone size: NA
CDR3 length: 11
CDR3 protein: CGGVILTEAFF
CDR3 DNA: TGTGGAGGGGTCATATTAACTGAAGCTTTCTTT

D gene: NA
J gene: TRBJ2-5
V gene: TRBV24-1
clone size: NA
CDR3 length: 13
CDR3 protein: CATSESLGETQYF
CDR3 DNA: TGTGCCACCAGTGAGTCCTTGGGGGAGACCCAGTACTTC

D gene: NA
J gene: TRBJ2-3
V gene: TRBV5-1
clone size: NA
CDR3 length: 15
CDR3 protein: CASSLPRGDADTQYF
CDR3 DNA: TGCGCCAGCAGCCTCCCCAGGGGGGACGCAGATACGCAGTATTTT